Listed below are T cell receptor beta chains from one sample, sequenced in a study of T cells in localized non-small cell lung cancer. Measured with immunoSEQ multiplex PCR; TCRdb has only the in-frame clones, and not every one. The profile covers about 46,000 clones, with about four fifths appearing a single time and roughly 18% taken by the ten largest. The sequences come from peripheral blood mononuclear cells, collected before any cancer treatment. These receptors all come from a man between 40 and 75 years old with stage III lung adenocarcinoma. The CDR3 runs from the conserved cysteine through the conserved F or W. D genes are given only for firm matches. Expanded clones get a size class; other rows say once, few or many, or leave the size out.

abundance	d_gene	j_gene	v_gene	CDR3nt	CDR3aa
NA	TRBD1	TRBJ2-5	TRBV5-1	TGCGCCGGGGCTTTGGGACAGGGGACGTCCCAGAACCTAGAGACCCAGTACTTC	CAGALGQGTSQNLETQYF
NA	NA	TRBJ1-6	TRBV28	TGTGCCAGCAGTCCCTTTAGGACAGCCTATAATTCACCCCTCCACTTT	CASSPFRTAYNSPLHF
NA	NA	TRBJ2-7	TRBV6-1	TGTGCCAGCAGGCCTCTCACTAAAGAGCAGTACTTC	CASRPLTKEQYF
NA	TRBD1	TRBJ1-1	TRBV29-1	TGCAGCGTTGCCGGGACAGGGGTTGAAGCTTTCTTT	CSVAGTGVEAFF
NA	NA	TRBJ2-1	TRBV9	TGTGCCAGCAGCGTAGGGACCACGAACAATGAGCAGTTCTTC	CASSVGTTNNEQFF
NA	NA	TRBJ2-7	TRBV4-1	TGCGCCAGCAGCCAAGTCCCGGGACAAGGAACCTACGAGCAGTACTTC	CASSQVPGQGTYEQYF
once	NA	TRBJ2-7	TRBV7-8	TGTGCCAGCAGCCCCGGCGGTTCGATCTACAACTCCTACGAGCAGTACTTC	CASSPGGSIYNSYEQYF
few	NA	TRBJ2-1	TRBV5-6	TGTGCCAGCAGCTTCCGTCTGAGCTCCTACAATGAGCAGTTCTTC	CASSFRLSSYNEQFF
once	NA	TRBJ2-2	TRBV5-1	TGCGCCAGCAGCTTGGACAGGAGGGGCGGGGAGCTGTTTTTT	CASSLDRRGGELFF
NA	TRBD2	TRBJ2-1	TRBV11-3	TGTGCCAGCAGCCCCCCCGGGGGGGGAGGCTACAATGAGCAGTTCTTC	CASSPPGGGGYNEQFF
once	NA	TRBJ1-3	TRBV18	TGTGCCAGCTCAACGAGGACAGTCTCTGGAAACACCATATATTTT	CASSTRTVSGNTIYF
NA	TRBD2	TRBJ2-7	TRBV7-6	TGTGCCAGCAGCTTAGCCCCCCGGACTAGCGGGGGGGGAGGCTACGAGCAGTACTTC	CASSLAPRTSGGGGYEQYF
few	NA	TRBJ2-2	TRBV19	TGTGCCAGTAGTATCTACCCCAGGGAGCTGTTTTTT	CASSIYPRELFF
NA	TRBD2	TRBJ2-1	TRBV5-4	TGTGCCAGCAGACCGACTAGCGGGGGGGCCTACAATGAGCAGTTCTTC	CASRPTSGGAYNEQFF
once	NA	TRBJ2-7	TRBV2	TGTGCCAGCAGTGTAGACAGTCGGTTCTACGAGCAGTACTTC	CASSVDSRFYEQYF
NA	NA	TRBJ2-5	TRBV19	TGTGCCAGTAGTATAGAGCCCCTCTGGGGGGGGCGAGAGACCCAGTACTTC	CASSIEPLWGGRETQYF
NA	NA	TRBJ2-1	TRBV14	TGTGCCAGCAGCCCTACGCATAGCTCCTACAATGAGCAGTTCTTC	CASSPTHSSYNEQFF
NA	NA	TRBJ1-2	TRBV9	TGTGCCAGCAGCGTAGGGGGGGCGGTAGGCTATGGCTACACCTTC	CASSVGGAVGYGYTF
NA	TRBD1	TRBJ1-4	TRBV7-2	TGTGCCAGCAGCCTGGGACAGGGAGATGAAAAACTGTTTTTT	CASSLGQGDEKLFF
NA	NA	TRBJ2-7	TRBV27	TGTGCCAGCAGTTTGGACCGGGGTAACTACGAGCAGTACTTC	CASSLDRGNYEQYF
NA	NA	TRBJ1-5	TRBV11-2	TGTGCCAGCAGCTTAAACGCGGGCGGGGGGCCCAATCAGCCCCAGCATTTT	CASSLNAGGGPNQPQHF
NA	TRBD1	TRBJ2-3	TRBV5-1	TGCGCCAGCAGCTTAGCGGACAGGCTTACAGATACGCAGTATTTT	CASSLADRLTDTQYF
NA	NA	TRBJ2-3	TRBV19	TGTGCCAGTAGAGATGGGGGCACAGATACGCAGTATTTT	CASRDGGTDTQYF
few	NA	TRBJ1-5	TRBV15	TGTGCCACCAGCAGACAGGGAGGAGGCAATCAGCCCCAGCATTTT	CATSRQGGGNQPQHF
NA	NA	TRBJ2-2	TRBV23-1	TGCGCCAGCACCCCAGGGACCCACACCGGGGAGCTGTTTTTT	CASTPGTHTGELFF
NA	NA	TRBJ1-6	TRBV2	TGTGCCAGCAGCAGGAGCTCCTATAATTCACCCCTCCACTTT	CASSRSSYNSPLHF
NA	NA	TRBJ2-5	TRBV27	TGTGCCAGCAGTTTATTCTCGGGCAGGGGAGAGACCCAGTACTTC	CASSLFSGRGETQYF
NA	TRBD2	TRBJ2-1	TRBV7-6	TGTGCCAGCAGCCCGGGCGGCGGGGGGGCGGATGAGCAGTTCTTC	CASSPGGGGADEQFF
NA	TRBD1	TRBJ1-2	TRBV9	TGTGCCAGCAGCGTAGGAGGGGCGGGACAGGGGGCCTATGGCTACACCTTC	CASSVGGAGQGAYGYTF
NA	TRBD1	TRBJ2-1	TRBV2	TGTGCCAGCAGGGACAGGGTCCGGGAGCAGTTCTTC	CASRDRVREQFF
NA	TRBD1	TRBJ1-5	TRBV7-8	TGTGCCAGCAGCCGGGACAGTAAGGGGGATCAGCCCCAGCATTTT	CASSRDSKGDQPQHF
NA	TRBD1	TRBJ1-5	TRBV27	TGTGCCAGCAGCCAATCCGGGACAGGGGTGCATTCGGCCGTAAATCAGCCCCAGCATTTT	CASSQSGTGVHSAVNQPQHF
NA	TRBD1	TRBJ1-1	TRBV5-1	TGCGCCAGCAGACTGGGACAGGGGGTCACTGAAGCTTTCTTT	CASRLGQGVTEAFF
NA	TRBD1	TRBJ2-5	TRBV6-5	TGTGCCAGCAGTCCTGGACAGGGCAAAGAGACCCAGTACTTC	CASSPGQGKETQYF
many	NA	TRBJ1-2	TRBV18	TGTGCCAGCTCACCAGGGCCAGGGTTGGGAGGCTACACCTTC	CASSPGPGLGGYTF
once	TRBD1	TRBJ2-7	TRBV11-3	TGTGCCAGCAGCTTAGGAGGACAGGGGAAATCCTACGAGCAGTACTTC	CASSLGGQGKSYEQYF
NA	TRBD1	TRBJ2-5	TRBV6-1	TGTGCCAGCAGTGTCGGACAGGGGACCCTAGGAGAGACCCAGTACTTC	CASSVGQGTLGETQYF
NA	TRBD1	TRBJ2-5	TRBV5-1	TGCGCCAGCAGCGCGACCGACAGGGGTTTAGGGGGTAGAGAGACCCAGTACTTC	CASSATDRGLGGRETQYF
NA	NA	TRBJ2-7	TRBV15	TGTGCCACCAGCAGAGATCTGGTACTCCGCTACGAGCAGTACTTC	CATSRDLVLRYEQYF
NA	TRBD1	TRBJ2-3	TRBV6-5	TGTGCCAGCAGCCTCGGGACAGCAGATACGCAGTATTTT	CASSLGTADTQYF
NA	TRBD1	TRBJ1-5	TRBV27	TGTGCCAGCAAAGACAGGGGGCCGGGAGGTCAGCCCCAGCATTTT	CASKDRGPGGQPQHF
medium-sized	NA	TRBJ1-1	TRBV5-3	TGTGCAGGGGAGGTGGGTAGCGGCATGAACACTGAAGCTTTCTTT	CAGEVGSGMNTEAFF
NA	NA	TRBJ2-7	TRBV7-6	TGTGCCAGCAGCTCCCCTCCCGAGCAGTACTTC	CASSSPPEQYF
NA	NA	TRBJ2-2	TRBV18	TGTGCCAGCTCACCGATAGGCACCGGGGAGCTGTTTTTT	CASSPIGTGELFF
few	NA	TRBJ1-1	TRBV30	TGTGCCTGGAGTGTCGGGCTGTTGAACACTGAAGCTTTCTTT	CAWSVGLLNTEAFF
NA	NA	TRBJ1-5	TRBV19	TGTGCCAGTAGTATCCGGGGGGATTTAAATAGCAATCAGCCCCAGCATTTT	CASSIRGDLNSNQPQHF
NA	NA	TRBJ2-5	TRBV11-2	TGTGCCAGCAGCTTCGCGGGGCTAGAGACCCAGTACTTC	CASSFAGLETQYF
NA	TRBD1	TRBJ2-7	TRBV5-1	TGCGCCAGCAGCCCTTTGGGGACAGCCACTTACGAGCAGTACTTC	CASSPLGTATYEQYF
NA	NA	TRBJ2-2	TRBV11-1	TGTGCCAGCAGCTTTGGGGGTGGGGGCACCGGGGAGCTGTTTTTT	CASSFGGGGTGELFF
NA	NA	TRBJ2-1	TRBV5-1	TGCGCCAGCAGCCTCGGGGAAGGTAACTACAATGAGCAGTTCTTC	CASSLGEGNYNEQFF
NA	TRBD2	TRBJ2-7	TRBV12-5	TGTGCTAGTGGTGCCGGGACTAGCGAAATCGAGCAGTACTTC	CASGAGTSEIEQYF
once	NA	TRBJ2-2	TRBV30	TGTGCCTGGAGTGTAGGGCTCTCGAACACCGGGGAGCTGTTTTTT	CAWSVGLSNTGELFF
NA	NA	TRBJ2-2	TRBV30	TGTGCCCGGAGGGGGGCTGGGACCGGGGAGCTGTTTTTT	CARRGAGTGELFF
NA	NA	TRBJ2-3	TRBV5-6	TGTGCCAGCAGCTTGCCTGGGGCGAACACAGATACGCAGTATTTT	CASSLPGANTDTQYF
NA	TRBD1	TRBJ2-7	TRBV6-6	TGTGCCAGCAGTTACTATGGACAGGGGGGAATCGAGCAGTACTTC	CASSYYGQGGIEQYF
NA	TRBD1	TRBJ1-6	TRBV4-1	TGCGCCAGCAGCCCCTTCCCGACAGGGTGGAATTCACCCCTCCACTTT	CASSPFPTGWNSPLHF
NA	NA	TRBJ1-1	TRBV5-5	TGTGCCAGCAGCTCCTTACAGGGGAACACTGAAGCTTTCTTT	CASSSLQGNTEAFF
few	NA	TRBJ2-3	TRBV5-1	TGCGCCAGCACCTTAGGACAGACCCCAAGCACAGATACGCAGTATTTT	CASTLGQTPSTDTQYF
once	NA	TRBJ2-2	TRBV11-1	TGTGCCAGCAGGCGGGGCTCTGACACCGGGGAGCTGTTTTTT	CASRRGSDTGELFF
NA	NA	TRBJ2-6	TRBV18	TGTGCCAGCTCACCAATCGGCTCTGGGGCCAACGTCCTGACTTTC	CASSPIGSGANVLTF